This paragraph reports one TCR beta chain. The antigen remains undetermined. TCRdb reanalysed the reads using MiXCR and keeps one entry per CDR3 protein. The sample holds about 770,000 distinct CDR3 sequences, approximately 32% seen once. V lost 6 bases and J lost 1; bases outside the gene matches: 8. This CDR3 spans 15 amino acids. The germline gives CDR1 MNHEY, CDR2 SVGAGI. The sample belongs to a study of T cell repertoires in cytomegalovirus infection. Study overall: Epitope selection comprised recently identified HLA-C-restricted CMV epitopes and well-studied HLA-B-restricted CMV epitopes. Both a matching HLA type and CMV infection were indicated by public TCR beta signatures. Study observations and caveats: The study identified carriers of CMV plus the relevant HLA from cumulative public TCR beta family frequency. The response measured ex vivo was dominated by TCR beta clonotypes (HLA-C-restricted and CMV-specific).

The sample in question was cultured CD8+ T cells from PBMCs, obtained from culture after CMV antigen stimulation. The sequence was collected from a human donor in good health (CMV status not recorded). Some clones in this sample may be carry-over from other donors' samples. The gene calls are TRBV6-5 and TRBJ2-7; 8 nucleotides match TRBD1. The CDR3 nucleotides are TGTGCCAGCAGCCGAGGACAGGGTAGTTCCTACGAGCAGTACTTC. Translating gives CASSRGQGSSYEQYF.